The 21 T cell receptor beta chains below were found in one sample sequenced in a study of CD8 T cells in Susac syndrome (dated by TCRdb to the late 2010s). Libraries were built with the immunoSEQ multiplex PCR assay. RNA was extracted using the RNeasy kit, and about 0.45 to 1 microgram was reverse transcribed with random hexamers. The raw public reads went through TCRdb reprocessing: fastp at Q25, MiXCR clone calling, in-frame beta chains kept. CDR3 protein sequences are deduplicated, and each keeps its most common genes and DNA. The sample table shows 130,000 or so distinct CDR3 sequences, and around 75% are seen once. Around 0.49% of the sample lies in the top ten. The sample was CD8+ T cells from PBMCs. The source is a human donor with multiple sclerosis.

A single count supports this clonotype. This chain uses TRBV5-5 with TRBJ1-3, with D possibly being TRBD1 (5 bases). CDR1 is SGHKS, CDR2 YYEKEE, per germline (reference sequence). This CDR3 comprises 15 residues. The V gene lost 0 bases and the J gene lost 2 bases, with 9 bases spanning the gap. CDR3: CASSLGGAPGNTIYF. As DNA, the CDR3 is TGTGCCAGCAGCTTGGGTGGGGCGCCTGGAAACACCATATATTTT.

V gene TRBV3-1 combines with J gene TRBJ2-1; D call uncertain. Per the germline V gene, CDR1 is LGHDT and CDR2 is YNNKEL (reference sequence). V was shortened by 5 bases and J by 5 bases, with 7 bases between the two germline ends. CDR3 size: 12 residues. CDR3 nucleotide sequence: TGTGCCAGCAGCACTATGAACAATGAGCAGTTCTTC. As protein: CASSTMNNEQFF.

This chain uses TRBV19 with TRBJ2-2; 7 bases are a match to TRBD2. In germline, CDR1 is LNHDA, CDR2 SQIVND (reference sequence). CDR3 length: 16 residues. The V segment lost 7 bases and the J segment 3 bases; nucleotides outside the gene matches: 11. In DNA, the CDR3 is TGTGCCAGTACCGACTGGGCTAGCGGACACACCGGGGAGCTGTTTTTT. Translation: CASTDWASGHTGELFF.

The chain has TRBV7-9 and TRBJ2-3; a possible D gene is TRBD2 (5 bases). The germline gives CDR1 SEHNR, CDR2 FQNEAQ (reference sequence). Deletions cut 2 bases from V and 1 base from J, with 13 bases between. The CDR3 extends over 16 amino acids. CDR3: CASSLPGPGGTDTQYF. Here the CDR3 DNA reads TGTGCCAGCAGCTTACCGGGCCCCGGGGGCACAGATACGCAGTATTTT. The full variable domain, its missing parts supplied by reference TRBV7-9 and TRBJ2-3, is DTGVSQNPRHKITKRGQNVTFRCDPISEHNRLYWYRQTLGQGPEFLTYFQNEAQLEKSRLLSDRFSAERPKGSFSTLEIQRTEQGDSAMYLCASSLPGPGGTDTQYFGPGTRLTVL.

The V gene is TRBV7-9, the J gene TRBJ1-4; D is ambiguous. V shed 5 bases and J shed 0 bases, with 10 bases lying between them. This CDR3 contains 15 residues. The V gene's germline CDR1 is SEHNR and CDR2 FQNEAQ (reference sequence). The CDR3 DNA reads TGTGCCAGCAGCCCCCCCACGTCAACTAATGAAAAACTGTTTTTT. Its protein is CASSPPTSTNEKLFF.

The rearrangement uses TRBV6-2 or TRBV6-3 and TRBJ2-1; D call uncertain. Germline V gives CDR1 MNHEY, CDR2 SVGEGT. The ends were cut back, 6 bases at V and 0 bases at J, with 9 bases in the middle. The CDR3 is 14 amino acids. CDR3 nucleotide sequence: TGTGCCAGCAGGCCCGAAAGCTCCTACAATGAGCAGTTCTTC. Encoded protein: CASRPESSYNEQFF.

This clonotype was observed a few times. J is TRBJ1-1 and V is TRBV7-2; TRBD1 aligns across 7 bases. From germline, CDR1 is SGHTA and CDR2 FQGNSA. The CDR3 contains 15 residues. V gave up 0 bases and J gave up 0 bases; unmatched junction bases: 1. CDR3 bases: TGTGCCAGCAGCTTAGCGACAGGGCTGAACACTGAAGCTTTCTTT. This translates into CASSLATGLNTEAFF.

This clonotype was counted once. The rearrangement uses TRBV5-1 and TRBJ1-6; D unclear. The CDR3 is 12 residues long. Germline V gives CDR1 SGHRS, CDR2 YFSETQ. V dropped 4 bases and J dropped 10 bases, with 9 bases sitting between them. This CDR3 reads CASSPTGSPLHF. CDR3 DNA: TGCGCCAGCAGCCCTACCGGGTCACCCCTCCACTTT.

The chain joins TRBV6-5 to TRBJ2-5; TRBD1 is a possible D gene (6 bases). The ends were cut back, 0 bases at V and 4 bases at J, with 15 bases in the middle. CDR1 MNHEY and CDR2 SVGAGI come from the germline V gene. This CDR3 comprises 16 residues. The CDR3 protein is CASSYSAGEIIETQYF. The CDR3 region has the DNA TGTGCCAGCAGTTACTCGGCAGGGGAGATCATAGAGACCCAGTACTTC.

The J gene is TRBJ1-2, the V gene TRBV9; D gene uncertain. Germline V gene sequence: CDR1 SGDLS, CDR2 YYNGEE. The CDR3 totals 12 residues. V lost 7 bases to trimming and J lost 4 bases, with 11 bases between them. CDR3 amino acids: CASGSRRYGYTF. DNA for the CDR3: TGTGCCAGCGGCTCAAGGCGCTATGGCTACACCTTC. The variable domain in full, with the rest retrieved from reference TRBV9 and TRBJ1-2, is DSGVTQTPKHLITATGQRVTLRCSPRSGDLSVYWYQQSLDQGLQFLIQYYNGEERAKGNILERFSAQQFPDLHSELNLSSLELGDSALYFCASGSRRYGYTFGSGTRLTVV.

The genes are TRBV24-1 and TRBJ1-2, with D maybe TRBD1 (5 bases). This CDR3 contains 13 residues. The germline V gene has CDR1 KGHDR and CDR2 SFDVKD. The V and J ends lost 4 bases and 4 bases respectively, with 9 bases between them. CDR3 DNA: TGTGCCACCAGTGACGACAGTTTCTATGGCTACACCTTC. Translated: CATSDDSFYGYTF.

The chain combines TRBV18 with TRBJ1-3; no clear D. The CDR3 has 19 residues. The germline V gene encodes CDR1 KGHSH and CDR2 LQKENI. V lost 3 bases and J lost 1, with 22 bases in between. The CDR3 coding sequence is TGTGCCAGCTCACCCAGGTTTGGAGTCATGATCGGGTCTGGAAACACCATATATTTT. Protein: CASSPRFGVMIGSGNTIYF. Full variable domain (remainder filled in from reference TRBV18 and TRBJ1-3): NAGVMQNPRHLVRRRGQEARLRCSPMKGHSHVYWYRQLPEEGLKFMVYLQKENIIDESGMPKERFSAEFPKEGPSILRIQQVVRGDSAAYFCASSPRFGVMIGSGNTIYFGEGSWLTVV.

The chain couples TRBV27 to TRBJ2-1; 8 bases agree with TRBD2. The CDR3 runs 15 residues. Germline V gives CDR1 MNHEY, CDR2 SMNVEV (reference sequence). The ends lost 0 bases at V and 6 bases at J; junction bases unmatched: 4. CDR3 sequence: CASSLSAGGSNEQFF. CDR3 DNA: TGTGCCAGCAGTTTATCTGCGGGGGGTTCCAATGAGCAGTTCTTC.

The chain employs TRBV18 and TRBJ2-2; no definite D call. This CDR3 has 13 amino acids. Germline V CDR1 and CDR2: KGHSH, LQKENI. The ends were cut back, 3 bases at V and 7 bases at J, with 9 bases in the middle. CDR3 nucleotides: TGTGCCAGCTCACCCCTTGAGGACGGGGAGCTGTTTTTT. This codes for CASSPLEDGELFF.

V is TRBV19 and J is TRBJ1-2, with D hard to call. Trimming cost V 7 bases and J 9 bases, with 12 bases left between them. The germline CDR1 and CDR2 sequences are LNHDA and SQIVND (reference sequence). The CDR3 covers 11 residues. The CDR3 spells CASTGGPSYTF. CDR3 nucleotides: TGTGCCAGTACGGGAGGGCCTAGCTACACCTTC.

The rearrangement uses TRBV3-1 and TRBJ2-5; D gene unclear. This CDR3 is built from 16 residues. Germline-derived CDR1 and CDR2 are LGHDT and YNNKEL (reference sequence). V lost 0 bases and J lost 3, with 14 bases in between. CDR3 in amino acids: CASSQDLVAREETQYF. The CDR3 DNA is TGTGCCAGCAGCCAAGATCTGGTGGCTAGGGAAGAGACCCAGTACTTC.

V is TRBV11-2 and J is TRBJ1-4, with D hard to call. Germline CDR1 is SGHAT and CDR2 is FQNNGV. The CDR3 loop spans 16 amino acids. V shed 2 bases and J shed 0 bases, with 10 bases lying between them. The DNA of the CDR3 is TGTGCCAGCAGCTTATGGGAAGGAGCAACTAATGAAAAACTGTTTTTT. Protein sequence: CASSLWEGATNEKLFF.

V is TRBV21-1 and J is TRBJ2-1; the table assigns TRBD2, which was not confirmed against the DNA. TRBV21-1 is classified as a pseudogene. This CDR3 spans 20 amino acids. CDR3: CASSKIFGRAFLCSYNEQFF. The CDR3 DNA reads TGTGCCAGCAGCAAAATCTTCGGGAGGGCCTTTTTGTGCTCCTACAATGAGCAGTTCTTC.

This clonotype was observed a few times. The chain recombines TRBV7-2 with TRBJ2-3, with 9 bases fitting TRBD2. CDR3 length: 16 amino acids. The ends lost 5 bases at V and 4 bases at J; junction bases unmatched: 10. Germline CDR1 and CDR2: SGHTA and FQGNSA. The CDR3 here is CASSPGGSGRSDTQYF. The CDR3 bases are TGTGCCAGCAGCCCCGGTGGTAGCGGGAGATCAGATACGCAGTATTTT.

The genes are TRBV6-2 or TRBV6-3 and TRBJ2-3; TRBD1 matches at 12 bases. The CDR3 covers 18 residues. Trimming took 7 bases from V and 5 from J; bases not matched to a gene: 16. Germline V gene lookup returns CDR1 MNHEY and CDR2 SVGEGT. CDR3 DNA sequence: TGTGCCAGCATTCCAAGGTGGGGACAGGGGGCCGAAGGAGATACGCAGTATTTT. The encoded protein is CASIPRWGQGAEGDTQYF.

V is TRBV6-5 and J is TRBJ1-4; no reliable D call. Germline assignment: CDR1 MNHEY and CDR2 SVGAGI. V lost 8 bases and J lost 4, with 11 bases in between. This CDR3 is 13 amino acids long. CDR3 bases: TGTGCCAGCTTGAAGTGGGGTAATGAAAAACTGTTTTTT. Translation: CASLKWGNEKLFF.